This T cell receptor beta chain was documented in a study of graft-versus-host responses after intestinal transplantation. Study details: Anti-thymocyte globulin induction preceded about 3 years of tacrolimus and steroid maintenance in all recipients. Study-level points and caveats: GvH clones were identified in recipient marrow, with some first appearing in ileum or blood. Circulating GvH clone levels at their peak were associated with HvG declines (early post-transplant).

Of note for this clone: What it recognizes is unknown.

The germline V gene has CDR1 KGHSH and CDR2 LQKENI. V gave up 6 bases and J gave up 1 base, with 21 bases separating them. There are 17 residues in the CDR3. Some clones are missing from TCRdb's copy, which holds only in-frame ones; the method was immunoSEQ multiplex PCR. Of about 86,000 clones in the sample, 88% were seen once. The rearrangement joins TRBV18 to TRBJ1-2; possibly TRBD1 for D (6 bases). This TCR came from a human donor who was the organ donor for an intestinal transplant. The sequenced sample was unstimulated CD4+ T cells sorted from spleen or lymph node cells, obtained before transplant. The CDR3 is CASSPNLPGTNNYGYTF. CDR3 DNA: TGTGCCAGCTCTCCAAATCTTCCCGGGACAAATAACTATGGCTACACCTTC.